The clone carrying this T cell receptor beta chain turned up a few times. Antigen unknown. These data come from a study of early T cells in non-severe SARS-CoV-2 infection. General study findings and limits: VDJdb-based matching was biased toward anti-spike CD8 responses and missed private and CD4 specificities.

The CDR3 consists of 13 residues. Germline values: CDR1 SEHNR, CDR2 FQNEAQ (reference sequence). The V gene lost 6 bases and the J gene lost 8 bases, with 14 bases spanning the gap. The protocol attached unique molecular identifiers to individual cDNA molecules. MiXCR was run by TCRdb on the 5' RACE reads, yielding one entry per CDR3 protein. Among about 35,000 distinct CDR3 sequences, around 7% were seen once, and the ten largest hold just over 4%. The receptor comes from an adult who was a healthcare worker with PCR-confirmed SARS-CoV-2 infection or an uninfected control (not recorded which). The chain combines TRBV7-9 with TRBJ2-1; D might be TRBD2 (6 bases). Source material: whole blood. The CDR3 nucleotides are TGTGCCAGCAGGGATGGAGGGGATTATGAGCAGTTCTTC. Translation: CASRDGGDYEQFF.